This passage covers 28 T cell receptor beta chains from one sample sequenced in a study of OX40 agonist ivuxolimab in advanced cancers. Only in-frame clones appear in the TCRdb table, and some are missing; sequencing was by immunoSEQ multiplex PCR. This sample has 20,000 to 30,000 clones, with around 83% found just once. The material was CD4+ or CD8+ T cells sorted from blood, obtained in a trial of the OX40 agonist ivuxolimab. These TCRs come from an adult with an advanced solid tumor such as melanoma, head and neck, liver or kidney cancer.

The chain has TRBV7-3 and TRBJ2-5; 10 nucleotides match TRBD2. The CDR3 has 15 amino acids. Trimming took 5 bases from V and 1 from J; bases not matched to a gene: 4. Germline assignment: CDR1 SGHTA and CDR2 FQGTGA. This chain's CDR3 is CASSLQRGGQETQYF. CDR3 coding DNA: TGTGCCAGCAGCCTTCAGCGGGGGGGCCAAGAGACCCAGTACTTC.

J is TRBJ2-5 and V is TRBV4-3; 8 positions agree with TRBD2. Trimming took 0 bases from V and 0 from J; bases not matched to a gene: 6. The CDR3 totals 17 residues. From germline, CDR1 is LGHNA and CDR2 YSLEER. The CDR3, as DNA: TGCGCCAGCAGCCAAGATTTTACGGGGGGGTACCAAGAGACCCAGTACTTC. It specifies CASSQDFTGGYQETQYF.

This clone has just one count. V usage is TRBV19 and J usage is TRBJ2-1; TRBD2 is a possible D gene (8 bases). Between the trimmed V and J ends, which lost 3 bases and 10 bases, there was a span of 19 bases. CDR1 and CDR2 (germline): LNHDA, SQIVND (reference sequence). The CDR3 spans 15 residues. The CDR3 bases are TGTGCCAGTAGTATGGACGGGAGGGCCAGGGGGGAGCAGTTCTTC. This encodes CASSMDGRARGEQFF.

This chain uses TRBV5-5 with TRBJ2-7, with a tentative D call TRBD1 (5 bases). Germline V gives CDR1 SGHKS, CDR2 YYEKEE (reference sequence). There are 14 residues in the CDR3. The V and J ends lost 6 bases and 1 base respectively, with 14 bases between them. CDR3 sequence reads: CASNRDSQSYEQYF. For the CDR3, the DNA is TGTGCCAGCAATAGAGACAGTCAATCCTACGAGCAGTACTTC.

CDR3: CASSLGSNSPLHF. The CDR3 DNA reads as TGTGCCAGCAGCTTGGGAAGTAATTCACCCCTCCACTTT. The J gene is TRBJ1-6, the V gene TRBV7-6; D is ambiguous. The CDR3 is 13 residues long. V was cut by 3 bases and J by 6 bases, with 6 bases left in between. Per germline, CDR1 SGHVS and CDR2 FNYEAQ. The whole variable domain, filled in from reference TRBV7-6 and TRBJ1-6, reads GAGVSQSPRYKVTKRGQDVALRCDPISGHVSLYWYRQALGQGPEFLTYFNYEAQQDKSGLPNDRFSAERPEGSISTLTIQRTEQRDSAMYRCASSLGSNSPLHFGNGTRLTVT.

The chain combines TRBV27 with TRBJ2-7; 7 bases are shared with TRBD1. Germline CDR1 reads MNHEY; CDR2 reads SMNVEV (reference sequence). J was trimmed by 3 bases and V by 4 bases; bases with no gene match: 6. The CDR3 covers 14 residues. CDR3 nucleotide sequence: TGTGCCAGCAGTTACAACCGGGACAGCTACGAGCAGTACTTC. This codes for CASSYNRDSYEQYF.

V usage is TRBV5-8 and J usage is TRBJ2-3; tentative D call: TRBD1 (7 bases). The CDR3 is 16 amino acids. Germline V gene lookup returns CDR1 SGHTS and CDR2 YDEGEE. V was shortened by 4 bases and J by 3 bases, with 18 bases between the two germline ends. The CDR3, as DNA: TGTGCCAGCAGCCTTCTGACAGGGAGGTCGACAGATACGCAGTATTTT. Amino acid sequence: CASSLLTGRSTDTQYF.

The chain combines TRBV7-2 with TRBJ1-2; no firm D call. Per germline, CDR1 SGHTA and CDR2 FQGNSA. CDR3 length equals 15 residues. The V and J ends lost 0 bases and 3 bases respectively, with 11 bases between them. The CDR3 loop is CASSLARDGHYGYTF. CDR3 DNA sequence: TGTGCCAGCAGCTTAGCTCGTGACGGCCACTATGGCTACACCTTC.

The V gene is TRBV2, the J gene TRBJ2-2; maybe TRBD1 (6 bases). The V end was cut by 8 bases, the J end by 0 bases, with 13 bases between. The CDR3 spans 15 residues. Germline V gene sequence: CDR1 SNHLY, CDR2 FYNNEI. In nucleotides, the CDR3 is TGTGCCAGCGCAGGGGCAATTTCGAACACCGGGGAGCTGTTTTTT. It translates to CASAGAISNTGELFF.

The V and J genes are TRBV18 and TRBJ2-5; TRBD2 matches at 7 bases. The better agreement between TRBJ2-7 and the DNA end casts doubt on the J call. The CDR3 is 17 amino acids. CDR1 and CDR2 (germline): KGHSH, LQKENI. For the CDR3, the DNA is TGTGCCAGCTCGCCGCGGACAAGCGGGATTCTCTCCTACGAGCAGTACTTC. Translation gives CASSPRTSGILSYEQYF.

The V gene is TRBV5-1, the J gene TRBJ2-3; a weak D match, TRBD2 (6 bases). Per the germline V gene, CDR1 is SGHRS and CDR2 is YFSETQ. V dropped 4 bases and J dropped 3 bases, with 12 bases sitting between them. The CDR3 contains 14 residues. CDR3: CASSALGGTDTQYF. The DNA of the CDR3 is TGCGCCAGCAGCGCCCTCGGGGGAACAGATACGCAGTATTTT.

The genes are TRBV27 and TRBJ1-1, with TRBD1 matching 9 bases. Losses at the gene ends were 6 bases for V and 4 bases for J; bases not matched to a gene: 15. Germline-derived CDR1 and CDR2 are MNHEY and SMNVEV (reference sequence). The CDR3 is 17 residues long. The CDR3 nucleotides are TGTGCCAGCAGCTATACCGGGACAGGGAAACTTGGCACTGAAGCTTTCTTT. Translated, it gives CASSYTGTGKLGTEAFF.

This rearrangement joins TRBV5-5 to TRBJ2-7, with D possibly being TRBD1 or TRBD2 (5 bases each). This CDR3 region has 13 residues. Trimming cost V 0 bases and J 4 bases, with 8 bases left between them. Germline CDR1 reads SGHKS; CDR2 reads YYEKEE (reference sequence). The CDR3 is CASSLGGKYEQYF. The DNA for the CDR3 is TGTGCCAGCAGCTTGGGGGGGAAGTACGAGCAGTACTTC. The whole variable domain, filled in from reference TRBV5-5 and TRBJ2-7, reads DAGVTQSPTHLIKTRGQQVTLRCSPISGHKSVSWYQQVLGQGPQFIFQYYEKEERGRGNFPDRFSARQFPNYSSELNVNALLLGDSALYLCASSLGGKYEQYFGPGTRLTVT.

The chain has TRBV2 and TRBJ1-4; D is perhaps TRBD1 (6 bases). The CDR3 sequence is 14 residues long. Germline CDR1 is SNHLY and CDR2 is FYNNEI. Trimming took 5 bases from V and 8 from J, leaving 15 bases between them. CDR3 DNA sequence: TGTGCCAGCAGTCAAATCCCGGGACAAGAAAAACTGTTTTTT. It is translated as CASSQIPGQEKLFF. The whole variable domain, remainder taken from reference TRBV2 and TRBJ1-4, is EPEVTQTPSHQVTQMGQEVILRCVPISNHLYFYWYRQILGQKVEFLVSFYNNEISEKSEIFDDQFSVERPDGSNFTLKIRSTKLEDSAMYFCASSQIPGQEKLFFGSGTQLSVL.

This clone was recorded only once. This chain joins TRBV11-1 and TRBJ1-1; D is ambiguous. The germline V gene encodes CDR1 SGHAT and CDR2 FQDESV (reference sequence). The V and J ends lost 5 bases and 5 bases respectively, with 6 bases between them. This CDR3 region has 11 residues. The CDR3 nucleotides are TGTGCCAGCAGCCAAGGGACTGAAGCTTTCTTT. As protein: CASSQGTEAFF.

The chain combines TRBV9 with TRBJ2-3; maybe TRBD1 (6 bases). The CDR3 spans 14 residues. With 3 bases removed from V and 6 bases from J, the gap between germline ends came to 14 bases. In germline, CDR1 is SGDLS, CDR2 YYNGEE. CDR3 residues: CASSARTVWDTQYF. The CDR3 bases are TGTGCCAGCAGCGCAAGGACAGTTTGGGATACGCAGTATTTT. The variable domain in full, completed from reference TRBV9 and TRBJ2-3, reads DSGVTQTPKHLITATGQRVTLRCSPRSGDLSVYWYQQSLDQGLQFLIQYYNGEERAKGNILERFSAQQFPDLHSELNLSSLELGDSALYFCASSARTVWDTQYFGPGTRLTVL.

The V call is TRBV6-5, the J call TRBJ2-7; the D gene is possibly TRBD1 (6 bases). CDR1 and CDR2 (germline): MNHEY, SVGAGI. Between the trimmed V and J ends, which lost 4 bases and 0 bases, there was a span of 10 bases. The CDR3 is 14 amino acids. CDR3 residues: CASSFQGTSYEQYF. CDR3 bases: TGTGCCAGCAGTTTTCAGGGGACCTCCTACGAGCAGTACTTC.

The V gene is TRBV9, the J gene TRBJ2-3, with 7 bases that match TRBD1. The CDR3 length is 15 residues. From germline, CDR1 is SGDLS and CDR2 YYNGEE. V lost 0 bases to trimming and J lost 1 base; unmatched junction nucleotides: 2. CDR3 protein: CASSVVQGGTDTQYF. CDR3 coding DNA: TGTGCCAGCAGCGTAGTGCAGGGGGGCACAGATACGCAGTATTTT.

The chain has TRBV11-3 and TRBJ1-1; a possible D gene is TRBD1 (6 bases). The germline CDR1 and CDR2 sequences are SGHNT and YENEEA. The CDR3 has 12 residues. V lost 8 bases and J lost 11, with 18 bases in between. The CDR3 is CASGGGGAEAFF. The DNA for the CDR3 is TGTGCCAGCGGGGGAGGGGGGGCCGAGGCTTTCTTT.

DNA of the CDR3: TGTGCCAGCAGCTTAAAACGGATCGAGGACTATGGCTACACCTTC. This translates into CASSLKRIEDYGYTF. J is TRBJ1-2 and V is TRBV7-2; D uncertain. Germline CDR1 SGHTA, CDR2 FQGNSA. This CDR3 has 15 amino acids. V gave up 2 bases and J gave up 3 bases, with 13 bases separating them.

This clone was counted only a few times. The chain recombines TRBV2 with TRBJ2-6; D possibly corresponds to TRBD2 (5 bases). The CDR3 is 17 residues long. Looked up from germline, CDR1 is SNHLY and CDR2 is FYNNEI. The ends were cut back, 8 bases at V and 4 bases at J, with 21 bases in the middle. The DNA of the CDR3 is TGTGCCAGCCGCCCGGACTCCGGGGTCCGAGGGGCCAACGTCCTGACTTTC. Encoded protein: CASRPDSGVRGANVLTF. The full variable domain, its missing parts supplied by reference TRBV2 and TRBJ2-6, is EPEVTQTPSHQVTQMGQEVILRCVPISNHLYFYWYRQILGQKVEFLVSFYNNEISEKSEIFDDQFSVERPDGSNFTLKIRSTKLEDSAMYFCASRPDSGVRGANVLTFGAGSRLTVL.

This chain links TRBV18 with TRBJ2-3, with 10 bases fitting TRBD2. The germline CDR1 and CDR2 sequences are KGHSH and LQKENI. V gave up 5 bases and J gave up 4 bases; unmatched junction bases: 12. The CDR3 is 17 amino acids. CDR3 nucleotide sequence: TGTGCCAGCTCAACTGGGCGTCTTAGCGGGAGGCCAGATACGCAGTATTTT. The encoded protein is CASSTGRLSGRPDTQYF.

The CDR3 spells CASSSSSTDTQYF. The CDR3 DNA is TGTGCCAGCAGCTCCAGTAGCACAGATACGCAGTATTTT. The chain combines TRBV5-6 with TRBJ2-3; D remains unclear. The CDR3 length is 13 residues. Germline CDR1 SGHDT, CDR2 YYEEEE. V lost 3 bases and J 0 bases, leaving 5 bases between the germline ends.

The V call is TRBV30, the J call TRBJ2-7, with 11 bases matching TRBD2. Germline CDR1 reads GTSNPN; CDR2 reads SVGIG (reference sequence). V dropped 3 bases and J dropped 3; count of bases not matched to a gene: 4. The CDR3 has 14 amino acids. The chain's CDR3 is CAWRKTSGNYEQYF. CDR3 nucleotide sequence: TGTGCCTGGAGAAAGACTAGCGGGAACTACGAGCAGTACTTC. The complete variable domain, with remaining parts taken from reference TRBV30 and TRBJ2-7, reads SQTIHQWPATLVQPVGSPLSLECTVEGTSNPNLYWYRQAAGRGLQLLFYSVGIGQISSEVPQNLSASRPQDRQFILSSKKLLLSDSGFYLCAWRKTSGNYEQYFGPGTRLTVT.

This chain links TRBV11-2 with TRBJ2-2; 10 positions agree with TRBD1. With 4 bases clipped from V and 4 bases from J, the junction kept 6 bases outside the gene matches. There are 16 residues in the CDR3. The germline gives CDR1 SGHAT, CDR2 FQNNGV. CDR3 DNA: TGTGCCAGCAGCTCGACAGGGGGCGCGGGCACCGGGGAGCTGTTTTTT. It specifies CASSSTGGAGTGELFF.

The gene calls are TRBV29-1 and TRBJ1-4; D unclear. CDR3 length: 11 amino acids. V lost 5 bases, J lost 8 bases, and 9 bases lay in between. The germline gives CDR1 SQVTM, CDR2 ANQGSEA. CDR3 sequence reads: CSVRIREKLFF. CDR3 coding DNA: TGCAGCGTTAGAATCCGGGAAAAACTGTTTTTT.

J is TRBJ2-7 and V is TRBV6-5, with 9 bases lining up with TRBD1. Germline-derived CDR1 and CDR2 are MNHEY and SVGAGI. The junction had 5 bases not matched to a gene; V was cut back by 1 base and J by 4 bases. CDR3 length: 15 residues. DNA of the CDR3: TGTGCCAGCAGTTACTTCGGACAGGGGAATTACGAGCAGTACTTC. Amino acids: CASSYFGQGNYEQYF.

This chain joins TRBV11-3 and TRBJ2-2; tentatively, D is TRBD2 (5 bases). The CDR3 loop spans 14 amino acids. The V end was cut by 3 bases, the J end by 5 bases, with 10 bases between. CDR1 SGHNT and CDR2 YENEEA come from the germline V gene. This chain's CDR3 is CASSFTSLTGELFF. The CDR3 DNA is TGTGCCAGCAGCTTCACTAGTCTTACCGGGGAGCTGTTTTTT.